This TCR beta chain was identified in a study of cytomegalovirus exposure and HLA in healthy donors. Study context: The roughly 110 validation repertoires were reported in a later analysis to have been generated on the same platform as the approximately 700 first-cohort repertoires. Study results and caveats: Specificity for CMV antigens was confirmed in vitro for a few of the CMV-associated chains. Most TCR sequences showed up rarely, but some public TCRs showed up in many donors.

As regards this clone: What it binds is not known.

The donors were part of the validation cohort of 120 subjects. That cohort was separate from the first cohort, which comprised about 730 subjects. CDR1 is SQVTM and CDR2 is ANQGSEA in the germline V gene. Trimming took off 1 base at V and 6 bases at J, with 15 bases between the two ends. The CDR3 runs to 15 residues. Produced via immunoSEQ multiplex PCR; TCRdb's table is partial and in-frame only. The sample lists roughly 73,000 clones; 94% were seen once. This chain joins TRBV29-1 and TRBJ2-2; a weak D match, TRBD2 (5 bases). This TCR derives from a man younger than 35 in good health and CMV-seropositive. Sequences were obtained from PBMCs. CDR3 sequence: CSVEGLRERAGELFF. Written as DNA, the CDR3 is TGCAGCGTTGAAGGGCTAAGGGAGAGGGCCGGGGAGCTGTTTTTT.